This T cell receptor (beta chain) was found in a study of Ad26.COV2.S vaccination and SARS-CoV-2 variants (dated by TCRdb to about 2021). A note on the overall study: Vaccine-arm donors were drawn from COV1001, a multicentre, randomized, double-blind, placebo-controlled phase I-IIa trial of Ad26.COV2.S in healthy adults. Trial participants were randomized into five groups of five, in which low-dose or high-dose Ad26.COV2.S was given once or twice, or placebo was given on both occasions. Sequencing of the TCRbeta repertoire served to evaluate the specificity and breadth of SARS-CoV-2-reactive T cell receptors following Ad26.COV2.S vaccination. Dosing of Ad26.COV2.S was intramuscular, at either 5x10^10 or 1x10^11 viral particles, delivered as one shot or as two shots spaced 56 days apart. Throughout the experiments and outcome assessment, investigators stayed blinded to trial group allocation. The TCR-sequenced set comprised around 32 samples: some 19 Ad26.COV2.S vaccine recipients, 5 placebo recipients and 8 SARS-CoV-2 convalescent individuals. Summary of the overall study and its limitations: The authors noted that the TCR breadth and depth analyses may have underestimated total T cell responses. Compared with placebo recipients, Ad26.COV2.S recipients showed higher spike-specific TCR breadth (P = 0.0014). After vaccination, spike-specific CD8+ and CD4+ T cell responses were reported to show substantial breadth. Comparing responses between vaccine doses or regimens was not something the study was powered to do. Non-spike TCR breadth was comparable between vaccine and placebo recipients, consistent with the vaccine containing only spike.

The treatment or condition label corresponds to: approximately 18 received Ad26.COV2.S at low or high dose, single or two shots; about 5 received placebo; per-sample allocation not given. For vaccine and placebo recipients, repertoires were sequenced using samples collected on day 63 after the first injection. In Cohort 1b, about two dozen adults aged 18-55 years were enrolled at a single site in Boston, USA, between 29 July and 7 August 2020. Ad26.COV2.S consisted of a replication-incompetent adenovirus type 26 vector by which a prefusion-stabilized SARS-CoV-2 spike protein from the original Wuhan strain was expressed. The immunoSEQ Assay was the method used to sequence TCRbeta CDR3 regions. After extraction, genomic DNA underwent amplification by bias-controlled multiplex PCR, followed by high-throughput sequencing. For the original study's pipeline: Collapsing and filtering of sequences were performed to quantify the absolute abundance of each unique TCRbeta CDR3 region. T cell fraction was estimated by normalizing TCRbeta template counts to usable DNA, which was measured by amplifying reference genes present in all nucleated cells. Repertoire TCRs were annotated as SARS-CoV-2-specific by exact matching of V gene, CDR3 amino acid sequence and J gene to a known reactive TCR set. The reference SARS-CoV-2 TCR set came from MIRA and was filtered for enrichment in COVID-19-positive ImmuneCODE repertoires, removing public or cross-reactive TCRs. Using the MIRA antigens, annotated TCRs were further analysed by specific ORF or by position within an ORF. Breadth was defined as the number of annotated unique rearrangements divided by the total number of unique productive rearrangements, and depth was defined as the summed frequency of the annotated unique rearrangements. Two-sided Wilcoxon rank-sum tests were applied when comparing TCR breadth between groups. TCRdb obtained this table from immuneACCESS and retained in-frame rearrangements with V and J assigned. These tables miss some clones; where compared with another copy, unresolved V genes account for less than half of the shortfall, and the remainder is unexplained. Clone size and the V and J calls come from that table; the DNA yielded D and trimming. Across this sample there are a few hundred thousand clones, with 88% seen only once. The top ten clones comprise 3.5% to 4% of the sample.

A word on this clone: The antigen it binds to is not known. No clone much larger than this one lies a single base away; base qualities are absent.

The CDR3 holds 11 amino acids from the cysteine to the phenylalanine. Solely the CDR3 DNA is kept, with 33 bases framed from the first base. The germline V gene sets CDR1 to MNHEY and CDR2 to SVGEGT. Trimming costs V 5 bases and J 9 bases, and their ends lie 8 bases apart. This receptor was taken from a person between 18 and 59 years old who received the Ad26.COV2.S COVID-19 vaccine or a placebo. Source: peripheral blood, taken in a trial of Ad26.COV2.S vaccine versus placebo. Recombination joined TRBV6-2 or TRBV6-3 with TRBJ1-5, with the D gene uncertain. The DNA sequence is given as TGTGCCAGCAGTGCCGGGAGGCCCCAGCATTTT. Its translation reads: CASSAGRPQHF.